This T cell receptor (beta chain) comes out of a study of shared clonotypes between healthy human individuals. Study in general: Sampling drew on donors who were two women and a few men aged 18 to 49. Study-level findings and limits: Only blood was sampled; tissue repertoires likely differ.

Replicate PCRs were loaded with approximately 300 ng DNA from unsorted PBMC, approximately 31,000 T cell genomes. TCRdb's table, derived via immunoSEQ multiplex PCR, lists solely in-frame clones and lacks some. Of more than 450,000 clones listed, 79% are singletons. CDR1 is SNHLY, CDR2 FYNNEI, per germline. V was clipped by 5 bases and J by 6 bases, with 17 bases between them. The CDR3 covers 15 residues. When samples were unsorted, 75 million to 95 million PBMCs were used for genomic DNA. Concerning this clone: What it recognizes is unknown.

The material sequenced was PBMCs. J is TRBJ1-5 and V is TRBV2, with D perhaps matching TRBD1 (5 bases). The TCR comes from a woman aged 35 to 49 in good health. Some clones in this sample may be carry-over from other donors' samples. The CDR3 spells CASSPQWGGSQPQHF. The CDR3 DNA reads as TGTGCCAGCAGTCCACAGTGGGGGGGGAGTCAGCCCCAGCATTTT.